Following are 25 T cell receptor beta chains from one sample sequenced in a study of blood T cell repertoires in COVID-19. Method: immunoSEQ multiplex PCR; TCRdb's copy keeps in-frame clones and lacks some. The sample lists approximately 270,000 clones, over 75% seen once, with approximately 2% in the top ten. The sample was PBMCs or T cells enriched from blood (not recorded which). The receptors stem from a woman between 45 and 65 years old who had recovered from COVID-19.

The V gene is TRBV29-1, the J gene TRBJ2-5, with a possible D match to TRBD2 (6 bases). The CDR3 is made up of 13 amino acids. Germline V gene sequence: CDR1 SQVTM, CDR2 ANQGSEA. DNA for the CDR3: TGCACGATTAGCGGAAGCGGCAGGGAGACCCAGTACTTC. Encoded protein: CTISGSGRETQYF.

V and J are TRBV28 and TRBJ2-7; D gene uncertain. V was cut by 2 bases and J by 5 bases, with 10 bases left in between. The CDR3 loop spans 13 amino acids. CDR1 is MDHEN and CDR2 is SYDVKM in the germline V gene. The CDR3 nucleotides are TGTGCCAGCAGTTTAAGCGTGGCAAACGAGCAGTACTTC. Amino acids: CASSLSVANEQYF.

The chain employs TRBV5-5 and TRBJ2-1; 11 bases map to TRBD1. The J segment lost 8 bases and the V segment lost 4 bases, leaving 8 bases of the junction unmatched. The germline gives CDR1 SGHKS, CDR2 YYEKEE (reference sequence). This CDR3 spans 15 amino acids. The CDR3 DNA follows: TGTGCCAGCAGCCCCCGGACAGGGGGCCGCGATGAGCAGTTCTTC. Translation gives CASSPRTGGRDEQFF.

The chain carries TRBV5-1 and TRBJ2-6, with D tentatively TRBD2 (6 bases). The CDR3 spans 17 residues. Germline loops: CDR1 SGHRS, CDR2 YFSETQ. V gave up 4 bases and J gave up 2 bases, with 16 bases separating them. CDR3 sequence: CASSPQRGKAGANVLTF. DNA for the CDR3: TGCGCCAGCAGCCCACAACGGGGGAAGGCTGGGGCCAACGTCCTGACTTTC.

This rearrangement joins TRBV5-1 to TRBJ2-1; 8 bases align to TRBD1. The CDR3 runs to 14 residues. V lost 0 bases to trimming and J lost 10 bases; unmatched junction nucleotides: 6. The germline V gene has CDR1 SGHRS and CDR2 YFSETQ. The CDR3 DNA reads TGCGCCAGCAGCTTGGGGCCAGGGGGCCAGGAGCAGTTCTTC. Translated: CASSLGPGGQEQFF.

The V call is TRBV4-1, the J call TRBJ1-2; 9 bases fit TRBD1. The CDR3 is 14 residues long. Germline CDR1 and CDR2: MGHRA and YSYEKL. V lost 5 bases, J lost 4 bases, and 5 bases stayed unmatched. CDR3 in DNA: TGCGCCAGCAGCTTAACAGGGGGCGGCTATGGCTACACCTTC. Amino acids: CASSLTGGGYGYTF.

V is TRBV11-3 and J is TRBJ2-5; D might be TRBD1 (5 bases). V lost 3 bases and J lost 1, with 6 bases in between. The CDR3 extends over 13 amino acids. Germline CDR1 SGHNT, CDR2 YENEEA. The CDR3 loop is CASSLQGQETQYF. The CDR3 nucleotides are TGTGCCAGCAGCTTGCAGGGCCAAGAGACCCAGTACTTC. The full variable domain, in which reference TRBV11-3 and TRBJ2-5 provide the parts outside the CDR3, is EAGVVQSPRYKIIEKKQPVAFWCNPISGHNTLYWYLQNLGQGPELLIRYENEEAVDDSQLPKDRFSAERLKGVDSTLKIQPAELGDSAVYLCASSLQGQETQYFGPGTRLLVL.

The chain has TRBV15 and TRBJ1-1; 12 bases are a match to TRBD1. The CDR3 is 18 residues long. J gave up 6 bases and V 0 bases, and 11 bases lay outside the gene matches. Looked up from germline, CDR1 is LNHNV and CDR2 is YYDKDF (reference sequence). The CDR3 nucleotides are TGTGCCACCAGCAGAGAGGGAGGGACAGGGGGCCGGCGGGCTGAAGCTTTCTTT. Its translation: CATSREGGTGGRRAEAFF.

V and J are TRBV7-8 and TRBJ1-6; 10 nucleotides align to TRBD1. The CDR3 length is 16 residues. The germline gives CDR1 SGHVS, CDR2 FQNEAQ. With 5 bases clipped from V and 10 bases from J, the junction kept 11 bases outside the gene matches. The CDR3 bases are TGTGCCAGCAGCATACTGAAGACAGGGGGCAAGTCACCCCTCCACTTT. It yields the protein CASSILKTGGKSPLHF.

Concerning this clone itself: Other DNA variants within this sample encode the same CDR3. CDR3 in DNA: TGTGCCAGCAGCCCTTACAATGAGCAGTTCTTC. This sequence encodes CASSPYNEQFF. This rearrangement joins TRBV2 to TRBJ2-1, with D unclear. CDR1 is SNHLY and CDR2 is FYNNEI in the germline V gene. This CDR3 region has 11 residues. The ends were cut back, 6 bases at V and 4 bases at J, with 4 bases in the middle.

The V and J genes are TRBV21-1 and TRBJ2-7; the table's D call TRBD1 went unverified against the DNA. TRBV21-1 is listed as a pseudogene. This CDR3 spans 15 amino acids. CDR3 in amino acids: CASTTYGTGPYEQYF. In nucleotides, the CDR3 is TGTGCCAGCACGACCTACGGGACAGGACCCTACGAGCAGTACTTC.

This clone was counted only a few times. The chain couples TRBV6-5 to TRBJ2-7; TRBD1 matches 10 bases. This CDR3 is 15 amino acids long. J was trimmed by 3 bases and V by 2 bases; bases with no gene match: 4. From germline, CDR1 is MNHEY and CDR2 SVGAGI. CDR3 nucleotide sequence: TGTGCCAGCAGTTACGACAGGGGGCTTGTCTACGAGCAGTACTTC. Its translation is CASSYDRGLVYEQYF.

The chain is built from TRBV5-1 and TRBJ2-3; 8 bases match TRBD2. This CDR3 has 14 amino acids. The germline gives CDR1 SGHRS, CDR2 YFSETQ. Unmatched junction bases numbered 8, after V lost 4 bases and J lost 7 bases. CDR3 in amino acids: CASSPDDSGNTQYF. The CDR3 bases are TGCGCCAGCAGCCCCGATGATAGCGGGAATACGCAGTATTTT.

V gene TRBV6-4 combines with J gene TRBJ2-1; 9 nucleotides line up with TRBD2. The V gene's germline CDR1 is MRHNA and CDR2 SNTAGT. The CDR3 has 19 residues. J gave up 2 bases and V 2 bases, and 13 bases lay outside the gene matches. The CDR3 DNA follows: TGTGCCAGCAGTGACCTTCCCACAAGTAGCGGGAGTACCTACAATGAGCAGTTCTTC. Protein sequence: CASSDLPTSSGSTYNEQFF.

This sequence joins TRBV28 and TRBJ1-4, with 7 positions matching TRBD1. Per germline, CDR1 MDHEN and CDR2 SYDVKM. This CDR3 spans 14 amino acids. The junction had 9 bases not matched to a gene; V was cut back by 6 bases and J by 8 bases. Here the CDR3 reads CASRIDRDREKLFF. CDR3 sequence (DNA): TGTGCCAGCAGGATAGACAGGGACCGAGAAAAACTGTTTTTT.

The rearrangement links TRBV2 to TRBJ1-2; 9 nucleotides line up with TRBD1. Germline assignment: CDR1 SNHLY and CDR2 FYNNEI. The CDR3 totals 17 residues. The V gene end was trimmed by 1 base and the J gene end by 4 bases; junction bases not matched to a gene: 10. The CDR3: CASSEGPGTGSSYGYTF. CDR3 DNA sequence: TGTGCCAGCAGTGAAGGGCCTGGGACAGGGTCGAGCTATGGCTACACCTTC.

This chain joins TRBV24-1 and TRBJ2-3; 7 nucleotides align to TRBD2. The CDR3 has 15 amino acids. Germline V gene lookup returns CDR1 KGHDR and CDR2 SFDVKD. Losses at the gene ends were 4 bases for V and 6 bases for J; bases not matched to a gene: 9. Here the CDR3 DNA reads TGTGCCACCAGTGACGCCCGGACTAGAAGGGATACGCAGTATTTT. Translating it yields CATSDARTRRDTQYF.

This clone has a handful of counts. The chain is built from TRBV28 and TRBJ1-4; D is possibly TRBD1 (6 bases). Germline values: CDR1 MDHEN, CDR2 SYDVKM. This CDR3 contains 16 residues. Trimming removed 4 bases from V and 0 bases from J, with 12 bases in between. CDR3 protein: CASSSGGLATNEKLFF. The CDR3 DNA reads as TGTGCCAGCAGTTCGGGGGGGCTAGCAACTAATGAAAAACTGTTTTTT.

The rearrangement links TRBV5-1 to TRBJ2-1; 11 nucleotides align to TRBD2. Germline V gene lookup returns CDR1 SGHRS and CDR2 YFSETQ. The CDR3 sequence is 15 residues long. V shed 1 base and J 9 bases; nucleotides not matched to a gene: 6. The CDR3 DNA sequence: TGCGCCAGCAGCTTGACTAGCGGGAGCAGTAGTGAGCAGTTCTTC. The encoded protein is CASSLTSGSSSEQFF. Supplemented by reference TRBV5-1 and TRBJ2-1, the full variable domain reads KAGVTQTPRYLIKTRGQQVTLSCSPISGHRSVSWYQQTPGQGLQFLFEYFSETQRNKGNFPGRFSGRQFSNSRSEMNVSTLELGDSALYLCASSLTSGSSSEQFFGPGTRLTVL.

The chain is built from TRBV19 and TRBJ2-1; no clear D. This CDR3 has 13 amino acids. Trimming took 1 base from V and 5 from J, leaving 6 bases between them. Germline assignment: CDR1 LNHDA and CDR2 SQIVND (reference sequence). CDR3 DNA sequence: TGTGCCAGTAGTATAGGCGTTAACAATGAGCAGTTCTTC. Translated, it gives CASSIGVNNEQFF.

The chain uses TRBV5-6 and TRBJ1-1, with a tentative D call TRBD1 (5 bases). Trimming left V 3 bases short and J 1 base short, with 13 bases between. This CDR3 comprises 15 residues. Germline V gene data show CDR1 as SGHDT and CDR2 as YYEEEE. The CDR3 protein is CASSSPLQGNTEAFF. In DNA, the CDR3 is TGTGCCAGCAGCTCACCTCTGCAGGGGAACACTGAAGCTTTCTTT.

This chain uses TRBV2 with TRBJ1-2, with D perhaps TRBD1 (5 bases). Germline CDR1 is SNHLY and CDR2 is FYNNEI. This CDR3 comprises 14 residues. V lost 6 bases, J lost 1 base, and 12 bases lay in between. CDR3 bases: TGTGCCAGCAGCCCTCAGCAGGGTAACTATGGCTACACCTTC. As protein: CASSPQQGNYGYTF.

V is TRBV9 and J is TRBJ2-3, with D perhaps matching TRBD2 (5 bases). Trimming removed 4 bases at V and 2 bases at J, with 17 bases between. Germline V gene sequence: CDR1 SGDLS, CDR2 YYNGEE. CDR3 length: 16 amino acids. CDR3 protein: CASSRTQFGNTDTQYF. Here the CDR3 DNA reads TGTGCCAGCAGCCGAACTCAGTTCGGGAACACAGATACGCAGTATTTT.

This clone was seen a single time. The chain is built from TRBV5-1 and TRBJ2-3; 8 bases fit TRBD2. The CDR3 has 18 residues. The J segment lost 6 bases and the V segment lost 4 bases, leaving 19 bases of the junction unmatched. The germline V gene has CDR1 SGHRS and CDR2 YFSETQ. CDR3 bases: TGCGCCAGCAGCACGCCAGCGGGAGCACTGGGTAGAGGGGATACGCAGTATTTT. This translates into CASSTPAGALGRGDTQYF.

The CDR3 here is CASSDSPEGSNEKLFF. In nucleotides, the CDR3 is TGTGCCAGTAGCGACAGCCCCGAAGGATCTAATGAAAAACTGTTTTTT. The genes are TRBV19 and TRBJ1-4; possibly TRBD1 for D (5 bases). The germline V and J ends were trimmed by 6 bases and 3 bases, with 17 bases remaining between them. Germline loops: CDR1 LNHDA, CDR2 SQIVND (reference sequence). This CDR3 contains 16 residues.